This passage covers 18 T cell receptor beta chains from one sample sequenced in a study of post-analysis software for immune sequencing data. Study-wide findings and caveats: Patients had higher frequencies than controls of about five TRBV segments, including TRBV5-6, TRBV5-1 and TRBV20-1.

The antigens for these receptors are not known. Unique-molecular-identifier-tagged TCR beta cDNA libraries were used. MiXCR was run by TCRdb on the PCR reads, yielding one entry per CDR3 protein. The sample includes hundreds of thousands of distinct CDR3 sequences, 55% to 60% of them seen just once. What was sequenced was blood. The source of these receptors is a girl aged 2-10 years with multiple sclerosis.

V and J are TRBV6-1 and TRBJ2-3; D ambiguous. This CDR3 spans 13 amino acids. The germline CDR1 and CDR2 sequences are MNHNS and SASEGT. V was clipped by 6 bases and J by 3 bases, with 10 bases between them. CDR3 protein: CASRRLRTDTQYF. The CDR3 DNA follows: TGTGCCAGCAGGAGATTGAGAACAGATACGCAGTATTTT.

The rearrangement uses TRBV12-3 or TRBV12-4 and TRBJ1-2; D not resolved. The CDR3 is 12 amino acids. Trimming took off 2 bases at V and 7 bases at J, with 8 bases between the two ends. Written as DNA, the CDR3 is TGTGCCAGCAGTTTAATCGGACGTGGCTACACCTTC. This translates into CASSLIGRGYTF.

The sample holds a few counts of this clonotype. The chain recombines TRBV29-1 with TRBJ2-5, with TRBD1 as a possible D gene (6 bases). The germline gives CDR1 SQVTM, CDR2 ANQGSEA. The V gene lost 6 bases and the J gene lost 2 bases, with 10 bases spanning the gap. There are 12 residues in the CDR3. Written as DNA, the CDR3 is TGCAGCGTGCGGACAGAGCAAGAGACCCAGTACTTC. It translates to CSVRTEQETQYF.

The chain carries TRBV3-1 and TRBJ2-1; no clear D. This CDR3 comprises 15 residues. V was cut by 4 bases and J by 4 bases, with 14 bases left in between. Germline assignment: CDR1 LGHDT and CDR2 YNNKEL (reference sequence). This CDR3 is CASSRDAYVYNEQFF. The CDR3 DNA sequence: TGTGCCAGCAGCCGCGATGCCTACGTATACAATGAGCAGTTCTTC.

This chain links TRBV6-5 with TRBJ2-3; no firm D call. This CDR3 has 15 residues. Germline loops: CDR1 MNHEY, CDR2 SVGAGI. V shed 2 bases and J shed 0 bases, with 9 bases lying between them. CDR3 bases: TGTGCCAGCAGTTACGGGGATACTAGCACAGATACGCAGTATTTT. Its protein product is CASSYGDTSTDTQYF.

Only a few counts were recorded for this clonotype. The V and J genes are TRBV11-2 and TRBJ2-5; 8 nucleotides match TRBD2. Looked up from germline, CDR1 is SGHAT and CDR2 is FQNNGV. V was pared by 1 base and J by 1 base, with 2 bases of the junction left unmatched. This CDR3 is 15 amino acids long. The CDR3 protein is CASSLVSGAQETQYF. The CDR3 DNA reads TGTGCCAGCAGCTTAGTTAGCGGGGCCCAAGAGACCCAGTACTTC.

The J gene is TRBJ2-7, the V gene TRBV5-1; 8 bases are shared with TRBD2. V lost 1 base, J lost 0 bases, and 3 bases stayed unmatched. CDR1 and CDR2 (germline): SGHRS, YFSETQ. The CDR3 sequence is 15 residues long. CDR3 sequence reads: CASSLRSGSSYEQYF. CDR3 in DNA: TGCGCCAGCAGCTTGAGGAGCGGGAGCTCCTACGAGCAGTACTTC.

This chain links TRBV7-2 with TRBJ2-3; 10 bases match TRBD1. The CDR3 length is 13 residues. J gave up 11 bases and V 4 bases, and 6 bases lay outside the gene matches. Germline CDR1 reads SGHTA; CDR2 reads FQGNSA. CDR3 residues: CASSSNRDRGQYF. CDR3 sequence (DNA): TGTGCCAGCAGCTCAAACCGGGACAGGGGGCAGTATTTT.

This clonotype was seen more than once but under ten times. This rearrangement joins TRBV29-1 to TRBJ2-5, with TRBD1 matching over 11 bases. CDR3 length equals 14 residues. V lost 6 bases, J lost 4 bases, and 7 bases stayed unmatched. CDR1 is SQVTM and CDR2 is ANQGSEA in the germline V gene. The CDR3 DNA reads as TGCAGCGTGGCGGGACAGGGGGGGAGAGAGACCCAGTACTTC. Translation gives CSVAGQGGRETQYF.

The rearrangement joins TRBV6-2 or TRBV6-3 to TRBJ2-3; TRBD1 matches at 8 bases. After removal of 2 bases from V and 2 bases from J, the junction contained 9 bases not matched to a gene. The CDR3 spans 17 residues. Per germline, CDR1 MNHEY and CDR2 SVGEGT. The DNA of the CDR3 is TGTGCCAGCAGTTACGCGAGGGACAGGATTACCACAGATACGCAGTATTTT. Translating it yields CASSYARDRITTDTQYF.

V usage is TRBV5-1 and J usage is TRBJ2-1; TRBD1 matches 8 bases. CDR3 length equals 16 residues. CDR1 SGHRS and CDR2 YFSETQ come from the germline V gene. Unmatched junction bases numbered 12, after V lost 7 bases and J lost 3 bases. The CDR3, as DNA: TGCGCCAGCTCGGCCGTGGCAGGGGGCTACTACAATGAGCAGTTCTTC. The encoded protein is CASSAVAGGYYNEQFF.

J is TRBJ2-1 and V is TRBV20-1; TRBD2 aligns across 8 bases. Losses at the gene ends were 3 bases for V and 4 bases for J; bases not matched to a gene: 5. The CDR3 is 14 amino acids. Germline V lookup: CDR1 DFQATT, CDR2 SNEGSKA (reference sequence). In DNA form, the CDR3 reads TGCAGTGCTAGGGGAGCGGGAGCGTACAATGAGCAGTTCTTC. It translates to CSARGAGAYNEQFF.

V gene TRBV29-1 combines with J gene TRBJ1-1; TRBD1 might be the D (6 bases). Trimming shortened V by 7 bases and J by 2 bases, and 14 bases separated the two germline ends. From germline, CDR1 is SQVTM and CDR2 ANQGSEA. The CDR3 covers 13 residues. The CDR3 spells CSGARQDNTEAFF. DNA of the CDR3: TGCAGCGGGGCCCGACAGGATAACACTGAAGCTTTCTTT.

The chain couples TRBV15 to TRBJ2-5, with D possibly being TRBD1 (5 bases). The J call is uncertain, as TRBJ2-1 better fits the DNA end. Germline CDR1 LNHNV, CDR2 YYDKDF (reference sequence). The CDR3 runs 14 residues. CDR3 nucleotide sequence: TGTGCCACCAGCAGACGGACATACCAAGAGACCCAGTTCTTC. It codes for CATSRRTYQETQFF.

V and J are TRBV20-1 and TRBJ1-2; D gene uncertain. Germline CDR1 DFQATT, CDR2 SNEGSKA (reference sequence). Trimming removed 0 bases from V and 5 bases from J, with 13 bases in between. The CDR3 is 14 amino acids. Here the CDR3 reads CSARDRESLYGYTF. For the CDR3, the DNA is TGCAGTGCTAGAGATCGGGAAAGTCTTTATGGCTACACCTTC.

V and J are TRBV7-8 and TRBJ2-7, with D tentatively TRBD2 (6 bases). V was cut by 3 bases and J by 3 bases, with 15 bases left in between. Germline loops: CDR1 SGHVS, CDR2 FQNEAQ. The CDR3 is 15 amino acids. The CDR3 region has the DNA TGTGCCAGCAGCTTTCAGGGAGGCCTGTACTACGAGCAGTACTTC. Translated: CASSFQGGLYYEQYF. The variable domain in full, with the rest retrieved from reference TRBV7-8 and TRBJ2-7, is GAGVSQSPRYKVAKRGQDVALRCDPISGHVSLFWYQQALGQGPEFLTYFQNEAQLDKSGLPSDRFFAERPEGSVSTLKIQRTQQEDSAVYLCASSFQGGLYYEQYFGPGTRLTVT.

The chain employs TRBV30 and TRBJ2-3; TRBD2 matches at 8 bases. The CDR3 extends over 14 amino acids. The trim removed 0 bases at V and 3 bases at J, leaving 2 bases unmatched. Per the germline V gene, CDR1 is GTSNPN and CDR2 is SVGIG (reference sequence). The CDR3 coding sequence is TGTGCCTGGAGTGTGGCTAGCGGGACAGATACGCAGTATTTT. Amino acids: CAWSVASGTDTQYF. Combining the CDR3 with reference TRBV30 and TRBJ2-3 gives the whole variable domain SQTIHQWPATLVQPVGSPLSLECTVEGTSNPNLYWYRQAAGRGLQLLFYSVGIGQISSEVPQNLSASRPQDRQFILSSKKLLLSDSGFYLCAWSVASGTDTQYFGPGTRLTVL.

This chain joins TRBV12-3 or TRBV12-4 and TRBJ2-1, with a possible D match to TRBD2 (5 bases). The V gene lost 5 bases and the J gene lost 6 bases, with 14 bases spanning the gap. This CDR3 is 14 amino acids long. CDR3 amino acids: CASSPETNINEQFF. The CDR3 DNA sequence: TGTGCCAGCAGTCCCGAGACTAACATCAATGAGCAGTTCTTC.